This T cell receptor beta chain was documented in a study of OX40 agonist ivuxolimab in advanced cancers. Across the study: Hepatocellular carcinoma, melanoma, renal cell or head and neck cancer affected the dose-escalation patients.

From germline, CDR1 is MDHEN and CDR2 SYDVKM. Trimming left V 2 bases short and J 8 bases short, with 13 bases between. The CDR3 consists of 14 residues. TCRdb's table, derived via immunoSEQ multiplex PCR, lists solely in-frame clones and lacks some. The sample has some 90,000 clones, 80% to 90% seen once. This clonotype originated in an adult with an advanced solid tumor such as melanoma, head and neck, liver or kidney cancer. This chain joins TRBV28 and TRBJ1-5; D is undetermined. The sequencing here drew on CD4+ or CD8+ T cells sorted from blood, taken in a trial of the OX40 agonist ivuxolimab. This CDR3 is CASSLAQASEPQHF. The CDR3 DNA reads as TGTGCCAGCAGTTTAGCCCAGGCTTCGGAGCCCCAGCATTTT.